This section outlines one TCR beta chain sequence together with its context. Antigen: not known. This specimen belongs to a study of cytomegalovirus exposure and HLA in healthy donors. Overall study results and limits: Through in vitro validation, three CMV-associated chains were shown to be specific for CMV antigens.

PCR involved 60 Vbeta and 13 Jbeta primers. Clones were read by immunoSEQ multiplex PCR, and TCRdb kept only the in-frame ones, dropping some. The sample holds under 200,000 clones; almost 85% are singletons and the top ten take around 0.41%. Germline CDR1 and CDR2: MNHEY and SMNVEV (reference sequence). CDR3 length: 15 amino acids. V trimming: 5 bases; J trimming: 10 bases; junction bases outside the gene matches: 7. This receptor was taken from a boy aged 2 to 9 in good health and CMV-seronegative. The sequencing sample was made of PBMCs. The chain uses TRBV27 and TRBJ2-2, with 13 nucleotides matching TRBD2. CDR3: CASSLTSGRAVELFF. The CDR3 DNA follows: TGTGCCAGCAGTCTAACTAGCGGGAGGGCAGTGGAGCTGTTTTTT.